This is a list of T cell receptor beta chains from one sample in a study of CD8 T cells in ankylosing spondylitis. TCRdb used MiXCR to reprocess the 5' RACE reads, holding one entry per CDR3 protein. The sample records 130,000 to 150,000 distinct CDR3 sequences, 7% to 10% being singletons. Sequenced sample: synovial fluid, either unsorted or a sorted T cell fraction (not recorded which). The receptors derive from a male donor with ankylosing spondylitis. Both conserved end residues are part of each CDR3. The D gene is left open where the match is weak. Clone size is given for some rows only: seen once, a few or many times, or a class if the clone is expanded.

v_call	j_call	clone_size	d_call	cdr3_nt	cdr3_aa
TRBV25-1	TRBJ2-1	many	TRBD2	TGTGCCAGCAGTGGGAGCCCTAGCGGCTCCTACAATGAGCAGTTCTTC	CASSGSPSGSYNEQFF
TRBV28	TRBJ1-2	many	TRBD1	TGTGCCAGCAGTCTCCGGACCCCCGCAGGGGGCAAGGGCTATGGCTACACCTTC	CASSLRTPAGGKGYGYTF
TRBV11-2	TRBJ2-1	few	TRBD2	TGTGCCAGCAGCCAACTCCCTAGCGGGAGGTTCTCCTACAATGAGCAGTTCTTC	CASSQLPSGRFSYNEQFF
TRBV24-1	TRBJ2-1	many	-	TGTGCCACCAGTGACCCTAGGGCAGGGGCCCGCTCCTACAATGAGCAGTTCTTC	CATSDPRAGARSYNEQFF
TRBV14	TRBJ1-1	many	-	TGTGCCAGCAGCCAAAAGTTTACAGAGAACACTGAAGCTTTCTTT	CASSQKFTENTEAFF
TRBV28	TRBJ1-1	-	-	TGTGCCAGCAGAGCACAGTTGAACACTGAAGCTTTCTTT	CASRAQLNTEAFF
TRBV2	TRBJ1-4	few	TRBD1	TGTGCCAGCAGTGGCCAGGGACAGGGCGGTGAAAAACTGTTTTTT	CASSGQGQGGEKLFF
TRBV5-1	TRBJ1-1	many	TRBD1	TGCGCCAGCAATCATGGCGACAGGGGCGCTGAAGCTTTCTTT	CASNHGDRGAEAFF
TRBV12-5	TRBJ2-5	-	TRBD2	TGTGCCAGCTCCAAGCGGGGAACTTGGACCCAGTACTTC	CASSKRGTWTQYF
TRBV6-1	TRBJ2-7	-	TRBD2	TGTGCCAGCAGGAGGCTAGCGGGAGTCGCTCCCTACTACGAGCAGTACTTC	CASRRLAGVAPYYEQYF
TRBV9	TRBJ1-5	many	-	TGTGCCAGCAGCGCCGGACTCTCAAATCAGCCCCAGCATTTT	CASSAGLSNQPQHF
TRBV21-1	TRBJ1-1	many	-	TGTGCCAGCAGGGGCGAACAGGGAGCCCCCGAAGCTTTCTTT	CASRGEQGAPEAFF
TRBV7-9	TRBJ2-1	-	-	TGTGCCAGCAGCCCCCCCGGGAATGAGCAGTTCTTC	CASSPPGNEQFF
TRBV5-1	TRBJ1-2	many	TRBD1	TGCGCCAGCAGCGCGGGACAGGGGTATGGCTACACCTTC	CASSAGQGYGYTF
TRBV2	TRBJ2-1	-	TRBD2	TGTGCCAGCAAGGGACTAGGGGTCAATGAGCAGTTCTTC	CASKGLGVNEQFF
TRBV5-1	TRBJ2-3	many	-	TGCGCCAGCAGCATCGCCCTAGCAAGAACAACAGATACGCAGTATTTT	CASSIALARTTDTQYF